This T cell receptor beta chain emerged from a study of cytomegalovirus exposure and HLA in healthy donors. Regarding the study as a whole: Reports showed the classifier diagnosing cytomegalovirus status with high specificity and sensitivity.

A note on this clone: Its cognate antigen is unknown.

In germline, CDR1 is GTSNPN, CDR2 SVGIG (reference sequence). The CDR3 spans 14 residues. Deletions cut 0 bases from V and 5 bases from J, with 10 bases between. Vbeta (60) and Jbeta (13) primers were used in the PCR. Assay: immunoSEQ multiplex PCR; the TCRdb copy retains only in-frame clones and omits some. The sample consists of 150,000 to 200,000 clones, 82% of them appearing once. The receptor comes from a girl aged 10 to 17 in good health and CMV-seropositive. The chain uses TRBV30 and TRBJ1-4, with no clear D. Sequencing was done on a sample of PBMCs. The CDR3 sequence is CAWSVRRWNEKLFF. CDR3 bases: TGTGCCTGGAGTGTACGGCGGTGGAATGAAAAACTGTTTTTT.